The rows below give T cell receptor beta chains drawn from one sample of a study of blood T cell repertoires in COVID-19. Measured with immunoSEQ multiplex PCR; TCRdb has only the in-frame clones, and not every one. The sample holds around 160,000 clones; 75% to 90% are singletons and the top ten take under 15%. The sequenced sample consisted of peripheral blood. Receptors originate from a man aged 18 to 35 with COVID-19, enrolled during active disease. Each CDR3 is given with its conserved first and last residue. The D gene is left open where the match is weak. Rows may omit the clone size; those that give it use once, few, many or a size class.

V	size	J	D	CDR3	DNA
TRBV4-2	NA	TRBJ2-5	NA	CASSPAGLEKGETQYF	TGTGCCAGCAGCCCCGCGGGCTTGGAAAAGGGAGAGACCCAGTACTTC
TRBV18	NA	TRBJ1-2	TRBD1	CASSSGQGADGYTF	TGTGCCAGCTCATCGGGACAGGGGGCTGATGGCTACACCTTC
TRBV12-5	few	TRBJ2-3	TRBD2	CASGPGGDTQYF	TGTGCTAGTGGCCCGGGGGGAGATACGCAGTATTTT
TRBV28	NA	TRBJ1-4	NA	CASSFGGRDEKLLF	TGTGCCAGCAGTTTCGGCGGGAGGGATGAAAAACTGCTTTTT
TRBV11-2	NA	TRBJ2-7	TRBD1	CASSSDGQGGLYEQYF	TGTGCCAGCAGCTCTGACGGACAGGGGGGGCTTTACGAGCAGTACTTC
TRBV6-2/TRBV6-3	NA	TRBJ2-2	TRBD2	CASSYNLAGGSTGELFF	TGTGCCAGCAGTTATAATCTAGCGGGAGGTAGCACCGGGGAGCTGTTTTTT
TRBV20-1	NA	TRBJ2-1	NA	CSAQGYEQFF	TGCAGTGCTCAGGGGTATGAGCAGTTCTTC
TRBV11-2	NA	TRBJ2-5	TRBD1	CASSLRQGPQETQYF	TGTGCCAGCAGCTTACGACAGGGTCCACAAGAGACCCAGTACTTC
TRBV7-8	NA	TRBJ2-1	NA	CASSLDTGSYNEQFF	TGTGCCAGCAGCTTAGATACAGGCTCCTACAATGAGCAGTTCTTC
TRBV9	NA	TRBJ2-5	NA	CASSVDSGTQYF	TGTGCCAGCAGCGTAGATAGCGGCACCCAGTACTTC
TRBV5-4	NA	TRBJ2-7	TRBD2	CASSAGLALYEQYF	TGTGCCAGCAGCGCGGGACTAGCCCTCTACGAGCAGTACTTC
TRBV3-1/TRBV3-2	few	TRBJ2-2	NA	CASSQIRGFDTGELFF	TGTGCCAGCAGCCAGATCAGGGGTTTCGACACCGGGGAGCTGTTTTTT
TRBV7-2	NA	TRBJ1-2	NA	CASSLSGGGYGYTF	TGTGCCAGCAGCTTAAGCGGGGGGGGCTATGGCTACACCTTC
TRBV7-2	few	TRBJ1-2	TRBD1	CASSSTGTYGYTF	TGTGCCAGCAGCTCGACAGGGACCTATGGCTACACCTTC
TRBV28	NA	TRBJ1-5	NA	CASSLTDRYNQPQHF	TGTGCCAGCAGTTTGACCGACAGGTACAATCAGCCCCAGCATTTT
TRBV9	NA	TRBJ2-5	NA	CASSVGTQGETQYF	TGTGCCAGCAGCGTAGGAACACAGGGTGAGACCCAGTACTTC